What follows are 15 T cell receptor beta chains derived from one specimen sequenced in a study of blood T cells in healthy people across ages (dated by TCRdb to the mid-2010s). To prepare the library, 5' RACE was applied. Sequencing was carried out with an Illumina HiSeq 2500. A second about 7 to 12 cycle PCR used a sample-barcoded 5' primer and a J-beta primer mix. TCRdb trimmed the raw reads at Q25, called clones with MiXCR and kept productive beta chains. Under each unique CDR3 protein, matching rows form one entry showing the most common genes and DNA. The sample table lists 800,000 or so distinct CDR3 sequences, roughly 25% of them with a count of one. More than 3% of the sample is taken by the ten largest. This sample also belongs to another study, concerning T cells of mothers and their children.

The specimen sequenced was blood. The receptors were sampled from a boy aged 5-17 years in good health.

Worth noting for this clonotype: Germline and junction disagree at one end, which may indicate a read error. The chain links TRBV27 to TRBJ2-7; 7 bases fit TRBD1. CDR3 length: 15 residues. Germline V gene data show CDR1 as MNHEY and CDR2 as SMNVEV (reference sequence). The DNA of the CDR3 is TGCCAGGAGACTACAGGGGTAGAAGGGGACTACGAGCAGTACTTC. This translates into CQETTGVEGDYEQYF.

This sequence joins TRBV7-2 and TRBJ2-5, with D perhaps matching TRBD1 or TRBD2 (5 bases each). Germline CDR1 reads SGHTA; CDR2 reads FQGNSA. Trimming removed 5 bases at V and 1 base at J, with 14 bases between. The CDR3 length is 15 residues. The CDR3 reads CASSPEGRAQETQYF. The CDR3 coding sequence is TGTGCCAGCAGCCCAGAGGGACGGGCCCAAGAGACCCAGTACTTC. Based on the CDR3 plus reference TRBV7-2 and TRBJ2-5, the full variable domain is GAGVSQSPSNKVTEKGKDVELRCDPISGHTALYWYRQSLGQGLEFLIYFQGNSAPDKSGLPSDRFSAERTGGSVSTLTIQRTQQEDSAVYLCASSPEGRAQETQYFGPGTRLLVL.

The chain combines TRBV18 with TRBJ2-5; 8 bases align to TRBD2. Germline lookup yields CDR1 KGHSH and CDR2 LQKENI. V gave up 6 bases and J gave up 0 bases; unmatched junction bases: 15. The CDR3 has 18 amino acids. The CDR3 bases are TGTGCCAGCTCGCGGACGTCCCTAGCGGGTCAGTACCAAGAGACCCAGTACTTC. Protein sequence: CASSRTSLAGQYQETQYF.

The table lists this clonotype with many counts. The gene calls are TRBV28 and TRBJ2-4, with D hard to call. The germline V gene has CDR1 MDHEN and CDR2 SYDVKM. There are 16 residues in the CDR3. Trimming removed 2 bases from V and 5 bases from J, with 16 bases in between. The CDR3 spells CASSLLSSPTENIQYF. The CDR3 DNA reads TGTGCCAGCAGTTTACTGTCCTCCCCTACAGAAAACATTCAGTACTTC.

Only a few counts were recorded for this clonotype. This chain uses TRBV4-2 with TRBJ1-3; 7 bases are a match to TRBD1. With V trimmed by 1 base and J by 3 bases, 3 bases remained unmatched. CDR3 length equals 15 residues. Germline CDR1 reads LGHNA; CDR2 reads YNFKEQ. The CDR3 reads CASSQGQGYGNTIYF. CDR3 in DNA: TGTGCCAGCAGCCAAGGACAGGGCTATGGAAACACCATATATTTT.

This clonotype has at least ten counts. The V and J genes are TRBV3-1 and TRBJ1-3, with unresolved D. Per germline, CDR1 LGHDT and CDR2 YNNKEL (reference sequence). V lost 6 bases to trimming and J lost 0 bases, with 6 bases between them. CDR3 size: 13 residues. CDR3 bases: TGTGCCAGCAGTCCCATCTCTGGAAACACCATATATTTT. Protein: CASSPISGNTIYF.

This clonotype has a handful of counts. The chain employs TRBV4-3 and TRBJ2-5, with D perhaps TRBD2 (5 bases). The last part of the DNA fits TRBJ2-1 better; the J call may be wrong. The germline CDR1 and CDR2 sequences are LGHNA and YSLEER. The CDR3 is 14 amino acids. The DNA for the CDR3 is TGCGCCAGCAGCCAAGATTTTTCGGGGATTGAGCAGTTCTTC. Encoded protein: CASSQDFSGIEQFF.

This clonotype was detected only a few times. The V gene is TRBV15, the J gene TRBJ2-5; D may be TRBD2 (6 bases). CDR1 is LNHNV and CDR2 is YYDKDF in the germline V gene (reference sequence). Trimming left V 4 bases short and J 0 bases short, with 15 bases between. CDR3 length equals 16 residues. This CDR3 is CATSIWVGGDQETQYF. The CDR3 DNA is TGTGCCACCAGCATTTGGGTCGGGGGAGACCAAGAGACCCAGTACTTC. Complete variable domain (other parts from reference TRBV15 and TRBJ2-5): DAMVIQNPRYQVTQFGKPVTLSCSQTLNHNVMYWYQQKSSQAPKLLFHYYDKDFNNEADTPDNFQSRRPNTSFCFLDIRSPGLGDTAMYLCATSIWVGGDQETQYFGPGTRLLVL.

The chain couples TRBV7-2 to TRBJ2-3, with 9 bases fitting TRBD2. The V gene end was trimmed by 1 base and the J gene end by 7 bases; junction bases not matched to a gene: 6. The CDR3 is 15 residues long. Germline CDR1 and CDR2: SGHTA and FQGNSA. The CDR3 region has the DNA TGTGCCAGCAGCTTAGATAGCGGGAGTGTTAATACGCAGTATTTT. It encodes CASSLDSGSVNTQYF.

The J gene is TRBJ2-1, the V gene TRBV20-1, with D perhaps TRBD2 (5 bases). Deletions cut 6 bases from V and 1 base from J, with 13 bases between. The germline V gene has CDR1 DFQATT and CDR2 SNEGSKA (reference sequence). This CDR3 region has 14 residues. The CDR3 here is CSARLSGSYNEQFF. DNA of the CDR3: TGCAGTGCCAGGCTAAGCGGTTCCTACAATGAGCAGTTCTTC.

This sequence joins TRBV12-3 or TRBV12-4 and TRBJ2-4; TRBD1 might be the D (6 bases). V lost 3 bases, J lost 4 bases, and 10 bases lay in between. The CDR3 consists of 14 residues. The CDR3: CASSFDGQKNIQYF. The CDR3 coding sequence is TGTGCCAGCAGTTTTGATGGACAGAAAAACATTCAGTACTTC.

The CDR3 region has the DNA TGCAGCGTTGAGGGGGGGTGGCCCCTCTATGGCTACACCTTC. Translating gives CSVEGGWPLYGYTF. V usage is TRBV29-1 and J usage is TRBJ1-2; D may be TRBD1 (5 bases). The CDR3 is 14 residues long. The ends were cut back, 3 bases at V and 4 bases at J, with 15 bases in the middle. Germline V gives CDR1 SQVTM, CDR2 ANQGSEA.

This chain connects TRBV30 to TRBJ1-3; D uncertain. Per germline, CDR1 GTSNPN and CDR2 SVGIG (reference sequence). The CDR3 spans 16 residues. Trimming cost V 0 bases and J 0 bases, with 12 bases left between them. The CDR3 reads CAWSVLGRLSGNTIYF. The CDR3 DNA reads TGTGCCTGGAGTGTACTGGGCAGACTCTCTGGAAACACCATATATTTT. The complete variable domain, with remaining parts taken from reference TRBV30 and TRBJ1-3, reads SQTIHQWPATLVQPVGSPLSLECTVEGTSNPNLYWYRQAAGRGLQLLFYSVGIGQISSEVPQNLSASRPQDRQFILSSKKLLLSDSGFYLCAWSVLGRLSGNTIYFGEGSWLTVV.

The chain uses TRBV19 and TRBJ1-5; no clear D. Trimming removed 3 bases at V and 0 bases at J, with 9 bases between. Germline values: CDR1 LNHDA, CDR2 SQIVND (reference sequence). The CDR3 length is 15 residues. The CDR3 here is CASSMLPYSNQPQHF. In nucleotides, the CDR3 is TGTGCCAGTAGTATGCTCCCATATAGCAATCAGCCCCAGCATTTT.

The chain is built from TRBV4-3 and TRBJ2-4; D possibly corresponds to TRBD1 (6 bases). This CDR3 comprises 15 residues. The germline CDR1 and CDR2 sequences are LGHNA and YSLEER. Trimming left V 2 bases short and J 6 bases short, with 14 bases between. CDR3 nucleotide sequence: TGCGCCAGCAGCCAACTGGGGGCAGTCGGAAACATTCAGTACTTC. Translating gives CASSQLGAVGNIQYF.